This T cell receptor beta chain was captured in a study of shared clonotypes between healthy human individuals. Of note for this clone: Other DNA sequences of this sample code for an identical CDR3.

Libraries were prepared by immunoSEQ multiplex PCR; TCRdb keeps only in-frame clonotypes and omits some of them. This table has approximately 1,000,000 clones, roughly 80% appearing once. The germline V gene has CDR1 MDHEN and CDR2 SYDVKM. The CDR3 contains 11 residues. Trimming removed 3 bases from V and 5 bases from J, with 4 bases in between. It was into CD45RA+ naive and CD45RA-negative memory subsets that the CD4+ cells were split. The chain couples TRBV28 to TRBJ2-5; the D is unclear. The sequence was obtained from a man aged 18-30 years in good health. Some clones in this sample may be carry-over from other donors' samples. The sequenced sample was memory CD4+ T cells from PBMCs. Documented subset: CD45RA-negative fraction. CDR3: CASSFQETQYF. CDR3 in DNA: TGTGCCAGCAGTTTCCAGGAGACCCAGTACTTC.